This T cell receptor beta chain was sequenced during a study of blood T cells in healthy people across ages. The study, taken as a whole, reports: Donors of long life had a larger count of naive CD4+ cells and greater diversity than aged donors.

This clonotype was detected ten times or more. Its specificity is not known. Then a second PCR, running roughly 7 to 11 cycles, was carried out with a sample-barcoded 5' primer and a J-beta primer mix. TCRdb used MiXCR to reprocess the 5' RACE reads, holding one entry per CDR3 protein. The table has some 1 million distinct CDR3 sequences, under 55% seen once; the top ten hold 15% to 20%. The CDR3 is made up of 15 amino acids. The V gene end was trimmed by 6 bases and the J gene end by 6 bases; junction bases not matched to a gene: 16. In germline, CDR1 is DFQATT, CDR2 SNEGSKA (reference sequence). The sample taken for sequencing was blood. This sequence joins TRBV20-1 and TRBJ2-5; 7 nucleotides line up with TRBD2. The source is a woman aged 55-70 years in good health. This CDR3 reads CSAYGLAGVEKTQYF. CDR3 coding DNA: TGCAGTGCGTATGGACTCGCGGGAGTTGAGAAGACCCAGTACTTC.